A selection of T cell receptor beta chains follows, all from one sample in a study of identical twins' blood T cells. TCRdb independently ran MiXCR on the 5' RACE reads; one entry per CDR3 protein. The data show fewer than 450,000 distinct CDR3 sequences, roughly 31% seen once. Material for sequencing was PBMCs. The receptors come from a woman aged 18 to 49 in good health. Each CDR3 is given with its conserved first and last residue. D genes are given only for firm matches. Clone size is not always given. Where it is, it says once, few, many or a class for expanded clones.

d_gene | j_gene | abundance | v_gene | CDR3aa | CDR3nt
NA | TRBJ1-2 | NA | TRBV7-9 | CASSKQVIYGYTF | TGTGCCAGCAGTAAACAGGTTATCTATGGCTACACCTTC
NA | TRBJ1-5 | few | TRBV6-2/TRBV6-3 | CASISGGNLYGNQPQHF | TGTGCCAGCATCAGCGGGGGCAATTTATACGGGAATCAGCCCCAGCATTTT
NA | TRBJ1-1 | NA | TRBV3-1 | CAGSHQVASEAFF | TGTGCCGGCAGCCATCAAGTGGCCAGTGAAGCTTTCTTT
TRBD1 | TRBJ1-2 | NA | TRBV12-3/TRBV12-4 | CASSFVRTGDGYIF | TGTGCCAGCAGTTTCGTTCGGACAGGGGACGGCTACATCTTC
TRBD2 | TRBJ2-2 | NA | TRBV28 | CASTPSTSGRTGELFF | TGTGCCAGCACTCCTTCGACTAGCGGGAGAACCGGGGAGCTGTTTTTT
TRBD2 | TRBJ2-3 | few | TRBV23-1 | CASSQSPSGLAASDTQYF | TGCGCCAGCAGTCAATCGCCATCCGGACTAGCGGCTTCAGATACGCAGTATTTT
TRBD1 | TRBJ2-1 | NA | TRBV5-1 | CASSLATGTAYNEQFF | TGCGCCAGCAGCTTGGCCACGGGGACAGCCTACAATGAGCAGTTCTTC
NA | TRBJ1-4 | NA | TRBV2 | CASSGGSGEKLFF | TGTGCCAGCAGTGGCGGGAGCGGTGAAAAACTGTTTTTT
TRBD1 | TRBJ2-3 | few | TRBV5-1 | CASSGQGRGTDTQYF | TGCGCCAGCAGCGGACAGGGGAGAGGAACGGATACGCAGTATTTT
NA | TRBJ2-2 | few | TRBV20-1 | CSASPRGRENTGELFF | TGCAGTGCTAGTCCACGGGGCAGGGAAAACACCGGGGAGCTGTTTTTT
TRBD2 | TRBJ2-1 | NA | TRBV5-1 | CASKREDNEQFF | TGCGCCAGCAAGCGGGAGGATAATGAGCAGTTCTTC
NA | TRBJ2-2 | many | TRBV19 | CASSRGSGELFF | TGTGCCAGCAGCAGGGGCAGCGGGGAGCTGTTTTTT
NA | TRBJ1-5 | few | TRBV20-1 | CSARHFLGNQPQHF | TGCAGTGCCAGACATTTTTTGGGCAATCAGCCCCAGCATTTT
NA | TRBJ1-1 | NA | TRBV12-3/TRBV12-4 | CASSLGPGGALF | TGTGCCAGCAGTTTGGGACCCGGGGGCGCTCTCTTT
NA | TRBJ2-2 | NA | TRBV14 | CASSQEVNTGELLF | TGTGCCAGCAGCCAAGAAGTTAACACCGGGGAGCTGCTTTTT
TRBD2 | TRBJ2-3 | NA | TRBV20-1 | CSAVGLAGTDMQYF | TGCAGTGCTGTAGGACTAGCGGGGACAGATATGCAGTATTTT
TRBD2 | TRBJ2-3 | NA | TRBV20-1 | CSARGGRGLAGGTQYF | TGCAGTGCTAGAGGGGGGAGGGGACTAGCGGGAGGTACGCAGTATTTT
NA | TRBJ2-3 | few | TRBV27 | CASKAGGFTDTQYF | TGTGCCAGCAAAGCCGGGGGATTTACAGATACGCAGTATTTT
NA | TRBJ2-7 | NA | TRBV5-1 | CASSGDPSWGQYF | TGCGCCAGCAGCGGGGACCCCTCTTGGGGGCAGTACTTC
NA | TRBJ1-4 | few | TRBV18 | CASSREFLGALEEKLFF | TGTGCCAGCTCACGCGAATTTTTAGGAGCGCTTGAGGAAAAACTGTTTTTT
TRBD2 | TRBJ2-1 | few | TRBV5-1 | CASSLSAGAYNEQFF | TGCGCCAGCAGCTTGTCAGCGGGGGCCTACAATGAGCAGTTCTTC
TRBD1 | TRBJ2-3 | few | TRBV20-1 | CSASLSPGQGWNTQYF | TGCAGTGCCAGCCTTTCTCCGGGACAGGGATGGAATACGCAGTATTTT
NA | TRBJ2-6 | few | TRBV5-5 | CASSLHIGSGANVLTF | TGTGCCAGCAGCTTGCATATAGGCTCTGGGGCCAACGTCCTGACTTTC
NA | TRBJ1-1 | few | TRBV19 | CASSIAARGTNTEAFF | TGTGCCAGTAGTATAGCGGCGCGGGGAACGAACACTGAAGCTTTCTTT
NA | TRBJ2-3 | few | TRBV9 | CASSPPDSSGTDTQYF | TGTGCCAGCAGCCCGCCGGATTCTAGCGGCACAGATACGCAGTATTTT
NA | TRBJ2-1 | many | TRBV6-2/TRBV6-3 | CASRYTSSYNEQFF | TGTGCCAGCAGATACACTAGCTCCTACAATGAGCAGTTCTTC
NA | TRBJ2-5 | NA | TRBV6-6 | CACRLQGRETQYF | TGTGCCTGCAGACTTCAGGGGAGGGAGACCCAGTACTTC
NA | TRBJ1-5 | many | TRBV6-1 | CASSDREGNQPQHF | TGTGCCAGCAGTGACAGGGAGGGCAATCAGCCCCAGCATTTT
TRBD1 | TRBJ2-5 | few | TRBV15 | CATSLPSRDSFLETQYF | TGTGCCACCAGCCTACCAAGTCGGGACAGCTTCTTGGAGACCCAGTACTTC
NA | TRBJ2-5 | NA | TRBV6-2/TRBV6-3 | CASQPTTGVGPLKETQYF | TGTGCCAGCCAGCCAACAACTGGTGTCGGACCCCTGAAGGAGACCCAGTACTTC
NA | TRBJ1-5 | NA | TRBV6-1 | CASRGTILNQPQHF | TGTGCCAGCAGGGGGACAATTTTAAATCAGCCCCAGCATTTT
NA | TRBJ2-7 | NA | TRBV3-1 | CASSQVWQGSYEQYF | TGTGCCAGCAGCCAAGTCTGGCAGGGCTCCTACGAGCAGTACTTC
TRBD2 | TRBJ2-1 | NA | TRBV20-1 | CSGGGGPYNEQFF | TGCAGCGGGGGGGGAGGGCCCTACAATGAGCAGTTCTTC
NA | TRBJ2-2 | NA | TRBV6-1 | CASSLIGGELFF | TGTGCCAGCAGCCTCATCGGCGGGGAGCTGTTTTTT
NA | TRBJ1-1 | few | TRBV3-1 | CASSRSSLMNTEAFF | TGTGCCAGCAGCCGCTCAAGTCTAATGAACACTGAAGCTTTCTTT
TRBD1 | TRBJ2-2 | once | TRBV20-1 | CSATGTGTGELFF | TGCAGTGCAACCGGGACAGGCACCGGGGAGCTGTTTTTT
NA | TRBJ1-5 | NA | TRBV6-2/TRBV6-3 | CASSILPYEPQHF | TGTGCCAGCAGTATCCTACCCTATGAGCCCCAGCATTTT
NA | TRBJ1-3 | NA | TRBV18 | CANSPPGYSGNTIYF | TGTGCCAACTCACCCCCAGGATACTCTGGAAACACCATATATTTT
NA | TRBJ1-2 | few | TRBV28 | CALAGNDGYTF | TGTGCCCTCGCAGGCAACGACGGCTACACCTTC
NA | TRBJ1-2 | NA | TRBV2 | CASSENMNYGYTF | TGTGCCAGCAGTGAAAACATGAACTATGGCTACACCTTC
NA | TRBJ1-1 | NA | TRBV15 | CATSRGEVMNTEAFF | TGTGCCACCAGCAGAGGAGAGGTCATGAACACTGAAGCTTTCTTT
TRBD1 | TRBJ1-4 | NA | TRBV7-9 | CASSSWTGPEKLFF | TGTGCCAGCAGCTCTTGGACAGGGCCTGAAAAACTGTTTTTT
NA | TRBJ2-1 | few | TRBV7-2 | CASRTSYNEQFF | TGTGCCAGCAGAACCTCCTACAATGAGCAGTTCTTC
NA | TRBJ1-2 | NA | TRBV5-1 | CASSFRETYGYTF | TGCGCCAGCAGCTTCAGGGAGACCTATGGCTACACCTTC
NA | TRBJ1-1 | few | TRBV21-1 | CASTLPTPEAFF | TGTGCCAGCACCCTCCCGACCCCTGAAGCTTTCTTT
TRBD2 | TRBJ2-5 | NA | TRBV10-3 | CAISEPQRGKQETQYF | TGTGCCATCAGTGAGCCCCAGCGGGGGAAGCAAGAGACCCAGTACTTC
NA | TRBJ1-1 | NA | TRBV7-9 | CASSLFEGTNRITEAFF | TGTGCCAGCAGCTTATTTGAGGGGACTAACCGAATCACTGAAGCTTTCTTT
TRBD1 | TRBJ1-2 | few | TRBV6-5 | CASSPSGTDSLNYGYTF | TGTGCCAGCAGTCCCTCCGGGACAGACAGTTTGAACTATGGCTACACCTTC
NA | TRBJ1-2 | many | TRBV6-5 | CASGENYGYTF | TGTGCCAGCGGAGAGAACTATGGCTACACCTTC
NA | TRBJ1-4 | NA | TRBV7-9 | CASSFNGFKVEKLFF | TGTGCCAGCAGCTTTAACGGATTTAAAGTTGAAAAACTGTTTTTT
NA | TRBJ1-2 | few | TRBV12-3/TRBV12-4 | CASSRGLGERYGYTF | TGTGCCAGCAGTCGCGGGTTGGGGGAGCGGTATGGCTACACCTTC
NA | TRBJ2-1 | NA | TRBV7-6 | CASSLGSTGYNEQFF | TGTGCCAGCAGCCTAGGGTCAACGGGCTACAATGAGCAGTTCTTC
NA | TRBJ1-2 | many | TRBV7-2 | CATTGLVGYGYTF | TGTGCCACCACAGGTCTCGTGGGCTATGGCTACACCTTC
NA | TRBJ2-3 | few | TRBV12-5 | CASGLNQYLNTDTQYF | TGTGCTAGTGGTTTGAATCAGTATCTCAACACAGATACGCAGTATTTT
TRBD1 | TRBJ1-5 | NA | TRBV15 | CATPRPSTGERENQPQHF | TGTGCCACCCCTCGTCCTTCGACAGGGGAAAGAGAAAATCAGCCCCAGCATTTT
TRBD2 | TRBJ2-3 | few | TRBV9 | CASSEAGGPGTQYF | TGTGCCAGCAGTGAAGCGGGAGGCCCAGGTACGCAGTATTTT
NA | TRBJ1-2 | many | TRBV29-1 | CSVDHAGYTF | TGCAGCGTTGATCACGCGGGCTACACCTTC
TRBD1 | TRBJ1-5 | NA | TRBV20-1 | CSANGQGANQPQHF | TGCAGTGCTAACGGACAGGGGGCCAATCAGCCCCAGCATTTT
NA | TRBJ2-7 | many | TRBV28 | CASSPFREQYF | TGTGCCAGCAGTCCCTTTCGCGAGCAGTACTTC
NA | TRBJ2-6 | few | TRBV4-3 | CASSQDLSSGANVLTF | TGCGCCAGCAGCCAAGATCTCAGCTCTGGGGCCAACGTCCTGACTTTC